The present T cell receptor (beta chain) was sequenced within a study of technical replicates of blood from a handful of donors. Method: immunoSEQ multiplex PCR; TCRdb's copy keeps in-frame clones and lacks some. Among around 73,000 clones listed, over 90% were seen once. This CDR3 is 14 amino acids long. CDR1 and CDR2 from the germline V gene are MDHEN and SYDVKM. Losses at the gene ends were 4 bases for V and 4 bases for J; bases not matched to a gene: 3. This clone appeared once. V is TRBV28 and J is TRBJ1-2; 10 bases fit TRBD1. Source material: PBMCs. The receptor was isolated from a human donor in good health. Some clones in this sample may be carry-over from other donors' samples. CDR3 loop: CASSSGTGAYGYTF. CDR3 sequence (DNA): TGTGCCAGCAGTTCCGGGACAGGGGCCTATGGCTACACCTTC.